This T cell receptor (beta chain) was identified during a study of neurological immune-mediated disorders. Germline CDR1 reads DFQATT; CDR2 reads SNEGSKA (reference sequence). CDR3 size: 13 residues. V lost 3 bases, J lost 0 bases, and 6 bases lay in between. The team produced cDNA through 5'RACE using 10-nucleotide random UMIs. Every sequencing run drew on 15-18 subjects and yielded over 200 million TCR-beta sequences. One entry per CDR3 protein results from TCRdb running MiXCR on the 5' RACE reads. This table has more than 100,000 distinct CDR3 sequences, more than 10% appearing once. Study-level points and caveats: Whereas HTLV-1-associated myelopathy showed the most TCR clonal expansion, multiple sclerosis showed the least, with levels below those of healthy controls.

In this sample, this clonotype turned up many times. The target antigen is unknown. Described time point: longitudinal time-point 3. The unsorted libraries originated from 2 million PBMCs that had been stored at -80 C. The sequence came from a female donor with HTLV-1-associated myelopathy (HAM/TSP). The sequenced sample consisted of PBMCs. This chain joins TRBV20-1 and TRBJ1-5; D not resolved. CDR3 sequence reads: CSASLDSNQPQHF. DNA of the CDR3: TGCAGTGCTAGTCTCGATAGCAATCAGCCCCAGCATTTT.